This T cell receptor (beta chain) was recovered during a study of response to subunit inactivated influenza vaccine. A remark on this clonotype: Its target is unknown.

TCRdb used MiXCR to reprocess the RT-PCR reads, holding one entry per CDR3 protein. Altogether roughly 790,000 distinct CDR3 sequences are present, around 20% being singletons, with the ten largest covering roughly 10%. Germline V gives CDR1 MNHEY, CDR2 SMNVEV (reference sequence). This CDR3 comprises 18 residues. With 3 bases removed from V and 0 bases from J, the gap between germline ends came to 15 bases. Whole-study results and caveats: The study's authors posited that every seasonal influenza vaccination enlists few new T cells.

The chain combines TRBV27 with TRBJ2-6; D gene unclear. The sample in question was PBMCs from blood, obtained 4 to 6 days after vaccination. The source of this sequence is a man between 45 and 60 years old who received an inactivated influenza vaccine. The CDR3 loop is CASSLLGAAFSGANVLTF. In nucleotides, the CDR3 is TGTGCCAGCAGTTTGCTGGGCGCGGCTTTCTCTGGGGCCAACGTCCTGACTTTC.